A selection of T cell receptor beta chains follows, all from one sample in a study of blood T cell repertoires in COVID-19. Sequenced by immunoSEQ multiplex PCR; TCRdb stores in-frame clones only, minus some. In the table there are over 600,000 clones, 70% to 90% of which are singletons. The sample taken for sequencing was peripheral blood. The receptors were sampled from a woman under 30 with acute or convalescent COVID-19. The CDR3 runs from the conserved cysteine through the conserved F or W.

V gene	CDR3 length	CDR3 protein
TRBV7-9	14	CASSSDTVYTEAFF
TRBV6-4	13	CASSPDLGSPLHF
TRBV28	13	CASSFYRNYGYTF
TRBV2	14	CASSPTGGSNGYTF
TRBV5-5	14	CASSFGAMNTEAFF
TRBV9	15	CASSVQGQLNQPQHF
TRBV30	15	CAWGRLAGGRNEQFF
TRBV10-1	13	CASKGRGYQPQHF
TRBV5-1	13	CASSLGQDYEQYF
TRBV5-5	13	CASSLTGRNTIYF
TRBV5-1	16	CASSLGPGGHYNEQFF
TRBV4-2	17	CASSQEDRGDFNEKLFF
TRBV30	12	CALKRGFYGYTF
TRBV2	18	CASSSGTGGVFERLGYTF
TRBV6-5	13	CASKPTPGNEQFF
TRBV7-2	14	CASSWGQGYSPLHF
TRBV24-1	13	CATRADGANVLTF
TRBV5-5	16	CASSFMPGQGDTEAFF
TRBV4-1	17	CASSRSQGGGSNQPQHF
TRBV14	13	CASSHPGSYEQYF
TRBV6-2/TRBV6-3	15	CASSYLGGRTGELFF
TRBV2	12	CASLVRNTEAFF
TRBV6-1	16	CASSDKAGTGTYEQYF
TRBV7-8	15	CANVSGKIPTYGYTF
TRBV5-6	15	CASRHGDRVGNIQYF
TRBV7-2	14	CASSLREGGGKLFF
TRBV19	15	CASSIVQASNQPQHF
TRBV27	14	CASSPRPEGPRYTF
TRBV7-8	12	CASSRRAYEQYF
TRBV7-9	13	CASTFGGSYEQYF
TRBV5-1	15	CASSPFAGGNQPQHF
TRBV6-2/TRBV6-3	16	CASSPMGQVIYYEQYF
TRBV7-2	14	CASSLGGLNTEAFF
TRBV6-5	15	CASRNRGRIDYGYTF
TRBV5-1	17	CASSLRQATLSGNTIYF
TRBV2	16	CASSSRLAGGQETQYF
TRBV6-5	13	CASSSLQTGADTF
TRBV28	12	CASSLFRYGYTF
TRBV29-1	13	CSGTGRMNTEAFF
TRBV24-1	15	CATSVGSGVDEKLFF